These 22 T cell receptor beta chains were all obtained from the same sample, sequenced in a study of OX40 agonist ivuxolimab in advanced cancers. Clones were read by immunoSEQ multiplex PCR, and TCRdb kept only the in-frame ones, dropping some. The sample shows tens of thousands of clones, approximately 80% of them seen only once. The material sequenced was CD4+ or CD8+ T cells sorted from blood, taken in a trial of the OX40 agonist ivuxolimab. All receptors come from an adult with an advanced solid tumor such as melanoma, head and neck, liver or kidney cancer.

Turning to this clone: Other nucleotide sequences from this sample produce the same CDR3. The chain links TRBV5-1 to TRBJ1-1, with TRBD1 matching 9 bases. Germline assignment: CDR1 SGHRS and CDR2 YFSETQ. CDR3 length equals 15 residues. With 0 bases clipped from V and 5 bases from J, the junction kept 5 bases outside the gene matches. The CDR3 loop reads CASSLDGQGNTEAFF. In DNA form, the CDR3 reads TGCGCCAGCAGCTTGGATGGACAGGGGAATACTGAAGCTTTCTTT. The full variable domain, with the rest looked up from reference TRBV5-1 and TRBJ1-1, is KAGVTQTPRYLIKTRGQQVTLSCSPISGHRSVSWYQQTPGQGLQFLFEYFSETQRNKGNFPGRFSGRQFSNSRSEMNVSTLELGDSALYLCASSLDGQGNTEAFFGQGTRLTVV.

The CDR3 loop reads CASSLGQSYATNEKLFF. DNA of the CDR3: TGTGCCAGCAGCTTGGGTCAGAGTTACGCAACTAATGAAAAACTGTTTTTT. The J gene is TRBJ1-4, the V gene TRBV7-9; D is undetermined. The CDR3 extends over 17 amino acids. The germline V gene encodes CDR1 SEHNR and CDR2 FQNEAQ (reference sequence). V dropped 3 bases and J dropped 0 bases, with 14 bases sitting between them.

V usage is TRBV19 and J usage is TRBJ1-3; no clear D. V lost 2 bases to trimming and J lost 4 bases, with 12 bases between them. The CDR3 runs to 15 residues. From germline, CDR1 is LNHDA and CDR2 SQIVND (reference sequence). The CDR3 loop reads CASSIRITTGNTIYF. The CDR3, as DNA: TGTGCCAGTAGTATAAGGATTACTACGGGAAACACCATATATTTT.

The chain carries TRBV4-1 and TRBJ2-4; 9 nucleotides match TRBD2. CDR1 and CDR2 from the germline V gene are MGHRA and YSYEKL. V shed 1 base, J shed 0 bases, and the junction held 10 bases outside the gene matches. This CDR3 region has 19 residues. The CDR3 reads CASSQVLAGYGGAKNIQYF. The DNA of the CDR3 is TGCGCCAGCAGCCAAGTGCTAGCGGGATATGGGGGAGCCAAAAACATTCAGTACTTC.

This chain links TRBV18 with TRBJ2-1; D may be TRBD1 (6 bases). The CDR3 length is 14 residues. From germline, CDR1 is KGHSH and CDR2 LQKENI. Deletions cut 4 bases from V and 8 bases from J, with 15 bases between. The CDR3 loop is CASSLSGVGYEQFF. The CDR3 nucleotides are TGTGCCAGCTCACTATCAGGGGTGGGTTATGAGCAGTTCTTC.

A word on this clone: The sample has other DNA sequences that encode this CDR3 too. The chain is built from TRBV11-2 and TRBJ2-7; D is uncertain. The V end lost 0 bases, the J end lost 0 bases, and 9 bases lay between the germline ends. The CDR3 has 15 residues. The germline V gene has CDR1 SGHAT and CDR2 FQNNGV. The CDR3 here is CASSLDLGSSYEQYF. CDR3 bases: TGTGCCAGCAGCTTAGATCTAGGAAGCTCCTACGAGCAGTACTTC.

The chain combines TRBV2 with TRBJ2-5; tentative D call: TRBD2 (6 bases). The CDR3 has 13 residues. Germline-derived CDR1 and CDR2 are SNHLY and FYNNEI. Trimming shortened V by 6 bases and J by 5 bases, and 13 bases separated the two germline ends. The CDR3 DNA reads TGTGCCAGCAGCGATTCGGAGGGGGAGACCCAGTACTTC. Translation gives CASSDSEGETQYF.

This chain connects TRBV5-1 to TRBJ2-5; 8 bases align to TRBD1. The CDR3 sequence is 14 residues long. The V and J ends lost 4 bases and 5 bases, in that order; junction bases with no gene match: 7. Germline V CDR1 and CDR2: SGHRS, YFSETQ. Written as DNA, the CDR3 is TGCGCCAGCAGCAGGACAGGGATGAGGGAGACCCAGTACTTC. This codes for CASSRTGMRETQYF.

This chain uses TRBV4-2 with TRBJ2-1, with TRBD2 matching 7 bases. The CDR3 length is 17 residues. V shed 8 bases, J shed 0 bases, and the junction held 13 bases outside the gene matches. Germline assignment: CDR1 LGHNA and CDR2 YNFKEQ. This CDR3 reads CASGSGGSGDSYNEQFF. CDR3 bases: TGTGCCAGCGGATCAGGTGGGAGCGGGGACTCCTACAATGAGCAGTTCTTC.

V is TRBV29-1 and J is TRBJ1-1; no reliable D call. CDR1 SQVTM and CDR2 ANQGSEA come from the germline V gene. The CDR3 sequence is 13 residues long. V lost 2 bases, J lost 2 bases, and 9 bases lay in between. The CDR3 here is CSVERTENTEAFF. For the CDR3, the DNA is TGCAGCGTTGAAAGGACCGAAAACACTGAAGCTTTCTTT.

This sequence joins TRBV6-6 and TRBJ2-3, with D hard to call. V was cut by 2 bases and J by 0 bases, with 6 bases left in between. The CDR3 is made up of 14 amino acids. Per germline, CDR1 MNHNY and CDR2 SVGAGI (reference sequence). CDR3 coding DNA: TGTGCCAGCAGTTACGATCAGAGCACAGATACGCAGTATTTT. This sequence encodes CASSYDQSTDTQYF.

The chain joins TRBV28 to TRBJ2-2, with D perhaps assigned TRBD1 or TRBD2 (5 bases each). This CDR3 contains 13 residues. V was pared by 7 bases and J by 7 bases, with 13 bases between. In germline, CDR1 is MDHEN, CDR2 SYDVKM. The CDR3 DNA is TGTGCCAGCATCTCCGGGGCCATCGGGGAGCTGTTTTTT. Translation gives CASISGAIGELFF.

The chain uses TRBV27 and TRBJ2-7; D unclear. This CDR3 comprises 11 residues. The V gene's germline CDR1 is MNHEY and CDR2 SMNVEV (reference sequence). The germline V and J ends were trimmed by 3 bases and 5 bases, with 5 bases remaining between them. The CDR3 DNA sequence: TGTGCCAGCAGTTTCGCCGACGAGCAGTACTTC. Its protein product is CASSFADEQYF.

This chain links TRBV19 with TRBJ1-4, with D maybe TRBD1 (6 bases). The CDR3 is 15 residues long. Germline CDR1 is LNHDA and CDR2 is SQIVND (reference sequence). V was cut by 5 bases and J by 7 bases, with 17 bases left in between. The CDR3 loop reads CASSATGGGPEKLFF. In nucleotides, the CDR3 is TGTGCCAGTAGTGCCACCGGAGGGGGGCCTGAAAAACTGTTTTTT.

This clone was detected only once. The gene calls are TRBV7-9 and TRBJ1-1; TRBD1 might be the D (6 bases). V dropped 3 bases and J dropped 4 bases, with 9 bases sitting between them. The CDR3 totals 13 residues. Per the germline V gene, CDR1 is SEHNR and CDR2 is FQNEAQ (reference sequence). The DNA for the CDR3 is TGTGCCAGCAGCTTGGGGGCGGGCACTGAAGCTTTCTTT. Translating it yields CASSLGAGTEAFF.

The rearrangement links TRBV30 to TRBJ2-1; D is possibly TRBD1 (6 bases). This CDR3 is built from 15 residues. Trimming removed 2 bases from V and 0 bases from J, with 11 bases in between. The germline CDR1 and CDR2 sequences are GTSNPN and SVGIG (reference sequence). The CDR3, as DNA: TGTGCCTGGAGTAAAACAGGGAGCTCCTACAATGAGCAGTTCTTC. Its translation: CAWSKTGSSYNEQFF.

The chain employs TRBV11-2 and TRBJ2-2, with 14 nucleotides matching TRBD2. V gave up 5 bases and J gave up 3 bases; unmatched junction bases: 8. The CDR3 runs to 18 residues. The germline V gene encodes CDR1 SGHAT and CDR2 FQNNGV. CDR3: CASSPGTSGGQYTGELFF. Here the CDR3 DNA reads TGTGCCAGCAGCCCAGGGACTAGCGGGGGACAGTACACCGGGGAGCTGTTTTTT.

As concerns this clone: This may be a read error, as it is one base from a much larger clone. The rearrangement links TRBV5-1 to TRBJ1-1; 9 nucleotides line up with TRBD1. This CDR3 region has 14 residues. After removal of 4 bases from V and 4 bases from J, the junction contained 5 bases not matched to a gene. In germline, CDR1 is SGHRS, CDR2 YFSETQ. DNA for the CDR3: TGCGCCAGCAGCCTCGGGACAGGGACCACTGAAGCTTTCTTT. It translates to CASSLGTGTTEAFF.

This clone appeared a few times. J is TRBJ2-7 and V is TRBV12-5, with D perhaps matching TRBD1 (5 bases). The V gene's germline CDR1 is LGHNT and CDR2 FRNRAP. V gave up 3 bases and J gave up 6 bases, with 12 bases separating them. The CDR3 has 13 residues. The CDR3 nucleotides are TGTGCTAGTGGTTTCGACAGAGGTGTCGAGCAGTACTTC. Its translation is CASGFDRGVEQYF. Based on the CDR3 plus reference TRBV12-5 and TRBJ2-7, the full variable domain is DARVTQTPRHKVTEMGQEVTMRCQPILGHNTVFWYRQTMMQGLELLAYFRNRAPLDDSGMPKDRFSAEMPDATLATLKIQPSEPRDSAVYFCASGFDRGVEQYFGPGTRLTVT.

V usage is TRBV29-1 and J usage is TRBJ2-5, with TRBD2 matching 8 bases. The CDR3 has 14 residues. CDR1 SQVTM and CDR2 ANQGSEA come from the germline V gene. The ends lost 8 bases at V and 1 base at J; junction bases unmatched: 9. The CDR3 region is CSSDKRETQETQYF. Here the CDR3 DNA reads TGCAGCTCCGATAAGCGGGAGACCCAAGAGACCCAGTACTTC. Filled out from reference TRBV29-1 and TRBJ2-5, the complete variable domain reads SAVISQKPSRDICQRGTSLTIQCQVDSQVTMMFWYRQQPGQSLTLIATANQGSEATYESGFVIDKFPISRPNLTFSTLTVSNMSPEDSSIYLCSSDKRETQETQYFGPGTRLLVL.

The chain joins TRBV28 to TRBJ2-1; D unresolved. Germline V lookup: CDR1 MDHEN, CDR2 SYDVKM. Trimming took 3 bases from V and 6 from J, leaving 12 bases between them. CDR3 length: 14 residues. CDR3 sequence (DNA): TGTGCCAGCAGTTTTAGTGCCGATCCCAATGAGCAGTTCTTC. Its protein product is CASSFSADPNEQFF. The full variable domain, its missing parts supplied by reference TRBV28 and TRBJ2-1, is DVKVTQSSRYLVKRTGEKVFLECVQDMDHENMFWYRQDPGLGLRLIYFSYDVKMKEKGDIPEGYSVSREKKERFSLILESASTNQTSMYLCASSFSADPNEQFFGPGTRLTVL.

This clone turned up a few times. CDR3 in amino acids: CASSLRGLRETYNEQFF. The CDR3 region has the DNA TGTGCCAGCAGCTTAAGAGGCCTGCGGGAAACCTACAATGAGCAGTTCTTC. The chain joins TRBV7-8 to TRBJ2-1, with D possibly being TRBD2 (6 bases). V was shortened by 2 bases and J by 2 bases, with 16 bases between the two germline ends. Germline values: CDR1 SGHVS, CDR2 FQNEAQ. The CDR3 spans 17 residues. Together with reference TRBV7-8 and TRBJ2-1, the CDR3 gives the full variable domain: GAGVSQSPRYKVAKRGQDVALRCDPISGHVSLFWYQQALGQGPEFLTYFQNEAQLDKSGLPSDRFFAERPEGSVSTLKIQRTQQEDSAVYLCASSLRGLRETYNEQFFGPGTRLTVL.